This paragraph covers one T cell receptor (beta chain) sequence. Its antigen is currently not known. No per-base quality is available; no much larger clone lies one base away. The data were obtained in a study of blood T cell repertoires in COVID-19 (TCRdb year 2020). Looking at the study overall: The collaborator samples originated in the United States, Italy and Spain and spanned the acute and convalescent phases of COVID-19. The prospective study material was composed of cDNA or gDNA derived from T cells, B-cell-depleted T cells, or PBMCs. Deeply sampled blood TCRbeta repertoires from subjects exposed to, actively infected with, or recovered from COVID-19 were included in the dataset. The repertoires were released in a freely available public database intended as a resource for research on the immune response to SARS-CoV-2. The samples were drawn from two sources: the first 160 participants of the ongoing ImmuneRACE study, and 950 to 1,500 subjects contributed by 6 global collaborators. Nearly every sample came with metadata listing a de-identified subject ID, COVID-19 status, age in years and sex. Where HLA class I and class II types were available, the types were taken from metadata supplied by the sample provider, not from assay-based typing. Broader findings and caveats from the paper: The amount of clinical and demographic metadata varied by source and participant and was provided uncurated.

In the prospective study, participants were about 18 to 95 years old, resided in 24 geographic areas of the United States, and were enrolled through a virtual design. To assign participants to cohorts, the prospective study relied on clinical history that participants themselves reported in a screening survey and a study questionnaire. In the prospective study, mobile phlebotomists collected whole blood, serum and a nasopharyngeal or oropharyngeal swab from each participant. Additional blood draws and questionnaires over an approximately 2-month period could optionally be provided by prospective study participants. Blood samples from the prospective study were shipped frozen or at room temperature prior to DNA extraction. The immunoSEQ Assay, a bias-controlled multiplex PCR, was used to amplify TCRbeta CDR3 regions from genomic DNA. Per the authors' processing: The number of nucleated cells in each sample was estimated from the amplification of reference gene primers within the assay. Sequence reads were collapsed and filtered to measure the absolute abundance of every unique TCRbeta CDR3 rearrangement. For each sample, productive Simpson clonality was calculated by taking the square root of Simpson's diversity index across productive rearrangements. Held by TCRdb, this immuneACCESS table contains in-frame sequences only and omits some clones. Under half of the omission traces to an unresolved V gene where checked; the cause of the rest is unknown. V, J and clone size are taken as reported in that table, and D and trimming were inferred from the DNA itself. This sample lists around 190,000 clones; roughly 83% were detected once. The ten most abundant clones make up about 6% of the sample.

Taken from the germline V gene (reference sequence), the CDR1 and CDR2 loops are GTSNPN and SVGIG. V is reduced by 5 bases and J by 1 base, leaving a spacing of 11 bases between them. The CDR3 spans 14 residues, from the cysteine through the phenylalanine. Of the read, only the CDR3 DNA is kept; its 42 bases are in frame from base 1. Sample: PBMCs or T cells enriched from blood (not recorded which). The rearranged segments are TRBV30 and TRBJ2-2; the D gene is possibly TRBD2, with 7 bases matching. The TCR originated in a man aged 35-49 years with acute COVID-19. The nucleotide sequence reads as follows: TGTGCCTGGCGGGGGGCAGGGAACACCGGGGAGCTGTTTTTT. This is translated as CAWRGAGNTGELFF. Extended through the reference TRBV30 and TRBJ2-2 proteins, this CDR3 yields the full variable domain: SQTIHQWPATLVQPVGSPLSLECTVEGTSNPNLYWYRQAAGRGLQLLFYSVGIGQISSEVPQNLSASRPQDRQFILSSKKLLLSDSGFYLCAWRGAGNTGELFFGEGSRLTVL.